These 25 T cell receptor beta chains originate from one sample sequenced in a study of vaccination effects on CD4 cells after COVID-19. This table comes from immunoSEQ multiplex PCR, and its TCRdb copy is limited to in-frame clones, with some not included. The sample lists approximately 65,000 clones, 74% occurring once. Peptide-pool stimulation followed by sequencing identified expanded antigen-specific CD4+ clonotypes in the ViraFEST assay. Following 10 days of culture, CD4+ T cells were isolated. Two-dose BNT162b2 or mRNA-1273 vaccination was given to participants. Their recognized antigens are unknown. The input for sequencing was CD4+ T cells from PBMCs cultured with HCoV-229E spike peptides, taken after COVID-19 vaccination. The receptors here all came from a human donor who received a COVID-19 vaccine.

The rearrangement links TRBV25-1 to TRBJ1-3; no clear D gene. The CDR3 is made up of 13 amino acids. CDR1 and CDR2 (germline): MGHDK, SYGVNS. Between the trimmed V and J ends, which lost 4 bases and 2 bases, there was a span of 6 bases. CDR3 residues: CASSGGTGNTIYF. The CDR3 nucleotides are TGTGCCAGCAGTGGAGGGACTGGAAACACCATATATTTT.

The chain links TRBV10-2 to TRBJ2-2; 7 bases match TRBD2. CDR3 length: 16 amino acids. The V and J ends lost 6 bases and 0 bases, in that order; junction bases with no gene match: 7. Germline loops: CDR1 WSHSY, CDR2 SAAADI. As DNA, the CDR3 is TGCGCCAGCAGGCGCGGGGGAGACACGAACACCGGGGAGCTGTTTTTT. Its protein is CASRRGGDTNTGELFF.

The chain has TRBV11-2 and TRBJ2-5; 12 nucleotides line up with TRBD2. The V segment lost 5 bases and the J segment 5 bases; nucleotides outside the gene matches: 6. The CDR3 extends over 15 amino acids. Germline-derived CDR1 and CDR2 are SGHAT and FQNNGV. The CDR3 DNA is TGTGCCAGCAGCCAAGGACTAGCGGGATATGAGACCCAGTACTTC. This codes for CASSQGLAGYETQYF.

The chain uses TRBV27 and TRBJ1-4; D may be TRBD1 (6 bases). Trimming pared 3 bases from V and 8 bases from J, leaving 19 bases between. Germline V gives CDR1 MNHEY, CDR2 SMNVEV (reference sequence). The CDR3 loop spans 16 amino acids. The CDR3: CASSFTGTTPVEKLFF. The CDR3 coding sequence is TGTGCCAGCAGTTTCACCGGGACAACGCCGGTGGAAAAACTGTTTTTT. The full variable domain, completed using reference TRBV27 and TRBJ1-4, is EAQVTQNPRYLITVTGKKLTVTCSQNMNHEYMSWYRQDPGLGLRQIYYSMNVEVTDKGDVPEGYKVSRKEKRNFPLILESPSPNQTSLYFCASSFTGTTPVEKLFFGSGTQLSVL.

The J gene is TRBJ2-1, the V gene TRBV24-1, with 10 bases lining up with TRBD1. Germline V CDR1 and CDR2: KGHDR, SFDVKD. CDR3 length equals 15 residues. Trimming removed 1 base from V and 6 bases from J; junction bases left unmatched: 2. The CDR3 nucleotides read TGTGCCACCAGTGATTTTGGGACAGGGGTCAATGAGCAGTTCTTC. It yields the protein CATSDFGTGVNEQFF.

Of note for this clone: This same CDR3 is encoded by further DNA sequences in the sample. The rearrangement joins TRBV7-2 to TRBJ2-1; 9 nucleotides agree with TRBD1. Germline assignment: CDR1 SGHTA and CDR2 FQGNSA. This CDR3 contains 15 residues. V lost 3 bases and J lost 3; bases outside the gene matches: 3. Written as DNA, the CDR3 is TGTGCCAGCAGCTTGGGACAGGGAGTCTACAATGAGCAGTTCTTC. The encoded protein is CASSLGQGVYNEQFF.

J is TRBJ1-1 and V is TRBV5-1, with unresolved D. The CDR3 is made up of 13 amino acids. Germline-derived CDR1 and CDR2 are SGHRS and YFSETQ. V dropped 4 bases and J dropped 0 bases, with 7 bases sitting between them. The CDR3 is CASSVGVNTEAFF. The CDR3 nucleotides are TGCGCCAGCAGCGTAGGAGTGAACACTGAAGCTTTCTTT.

The V call is TRBV5-1, the J call TRBJ1-5; 9 bases fit TRBD1. Germline assignment: CDR1 SGHRS and CDR2 YFSETQ. CDR3 length: 16 amino acids. After removal of 4 bases from V and 5 bases from J, the junction contained 10 bases not matched to a gene. The DNA for the CDR3 is TGCGCCAGCAGCCCGGGCTCTGGGACAGGGCATCAGCCCCAGCATTTT. It translates to CASSPGSGTGHQPQHF.

The rearrangement links TRBV28 to TRBJ2-3; TRBD2 might be the D (6 bases). The CDR3 contains 14 residues. Germline CDR1 and CDR2: MDHEN and SYDVKM. Trimming stripped 3 bases from V and 5 bases from J, with 12 bases between. CDR3 in amino acids: CASSFGGSGDTQYF. The CDR3 DNA reads as TGTGCCAGCAGTTTTGGGGGGTCCGGAGATACGCAGTATTTT.

J is TRBJ2-5 and V is TRBV12-3 or TRBV12-4; possibly TRBD1 for D (5 bases). V was clipped by 6 bases and J by 5 bases, with 13 bases between them. The CDR3 extends over 13 amino acids. This CDR3 is CASSPRPGETQYF. For the CDR3, the DNA is TGTGCCAGCAGCCCAAGGCCAGGGGAGACCCAGTACTTC.

This sequence joins TRBV5-6 and TRBJ1-1; perhaps TRBD1 as D (6 bases). This CDR3 spans 15 amino acids. Trimming stripped 5 bases from V and 7 bases from J, with 21 bases between. Per the germline V gene, CDR1 is SGHDT and CDR2 is YYEEEE. The CDR3 spells CASRHTTQGTGEAFF. CDR3 coding DNA: TGTGCCAGCAGACATACGACTCAGGGGACGGGTGAAGCTTTCTTT.

The rearrangement links TRBV7-9 to TRBJ2-7; D perhaps matches TRBD2 (6 bases). CDR3 length equals 14 residues. With 8 bases removed from V and 3 bases from J, the gap between germline ends came to 17 bases. Looked up from germline, CDR1 is SEHNR and CDR2 is FQNEAQ (reference sequence). The CDR3 sequence: CASSKQVGGYEQYV. The CDR3 DNA reads TGTGCCAGCTCTAAACAGGTCGGGGGCTACGAGCAGTACGTC.

This clone has only one observation. The chain employs TRBV18 and TRBJ2-1; unclear D gene. The CDR3 runs to 16 residues. In germline, CDR1 is KGHSH, CDR2 LQKENI. V lost 0 bases, J lost 9 bases, and 18 bases lay in between. In nucleotides, the CDR3 is TGTGCCAGCTCACCACCCGAACGGGTCTATGTCGGTGAGCAGTTCTTC. Translating gives CASSPPERVYVGEQFF.

V usage is TRBV6-5 and J usage is TRBJ2-5, with D perhaps being TRBD1 or TRBD2 (5 bases each). CDR1 MNHEY and CDR2 SVGAGI come from the germline V gene. V lost 4 bases and J 0 bases, leaving 15 bases between the germline ends. The CDR3 contains 16 residues. This CDR3 reads CASSSAKGRNQETQYF. The CDR3 DNA follows: TGTGCCAGCAGTTCGGCCAAGGGACGGAACCAAGAGACCCAGTACTTC.

The rearrangement links TRBV13 to TRBJ1-1, with D possibly TRBD1 on 6 matching bases. Germline V gives CDR1 PRHDT, CDR2 FYEKMQ (reference sequence). The CDR3 has 17 residues. The V and J ends lost 5 bases and 6 bases respectively, with 25 bases between them. In nucleotides, the CDR3 is TGTGCCAGCAGCCCGCGACCACCCAGGGGACACCCCGCTGAAGCTTTCTTT. This codes for CASSPRPPRGHPAEAFF.

This chain links TRBV7-9 with TRBJ1-5; no firm D call. CDR3 length: 15 amino acids. Germline loops: CDR1 SEHNR, CDR2 FQNEAQ (reference sequence). Trimming removed 2 bases at V and 2 bases at J, with 10 bases between. The CDR3: CASSLNGEGNQPQHF. The CDR3 DNA reads as TGTGCCAGCAGCTTAAATGGAGAGGGCAATCAGCCCCAGCATTTT.

This clone has only a few counts. The V and J genes are TRBV19 and TRBJ2-6; D is unresolved. Germline-derived CDR1 and CDR2 are LNHDA and SQIVND (reference sequence). The CDR3 contains 13 residues. The ends were cut back, 8 bases at V and 3 bases at J, with 8 bases in the middle. In nucleotides, the CDR3 is TGTGCCAGTCGTAAGGTTGGGGCCAACGTCCTGACTTTC. Translated: CASRKVGANVLTF.

The chain employs TRBV4-1 and TRBJ1-4; perhaps TRBD1 as D (5 bases). The CDR3 contains 14 residues. V lost 5 bases and J 7 bases, leaving 14 bases between the germline ends. Germline V gives CDR1 MGHRA, CDR2 YSYEKL. The CDR3 DNA sequence: TGCGCCAGCAGCATTATGTGGGGGGGTGAAAAACTGTTTTTT. It encodes CASSIMWGGEKLFF.

The V gene is TRBV6-6, the J gene TRBJ2-2, with 7 bases lining up with TRBD1. Germline V CDR1 and CDR2: MNHNY, SVGAGI (reference sequence). The CDR3 consists of 16 residues. Germline trimming cut 4 bases from V and 7 bases from J; bases unmatched to any gene: 12. The CDR3 nucleotides read TGTGCCAGCAGTTCGCATAACAGGGGACGTTTCGGGGAGCTGTTTTTT. Its translation: CASSSHNRGRFGELFF.

The genes are TRBV5-1 and TRBJ2-5; D ambiguous. Germline loops: CDR1 SGHRS, CDR2 YFSETQ. The CDR3 has 12 residues. Between the trimmed V and J ends, which lost 0 bases and 5 bases, there was a span of 5 bases. In DNA form, the CDR3 reads TGCGCCAGCAGCTTGGCTCTGGAGACCCAGTACTTC. Protein: CASSLALETQYF.

This clone occurred once. The gene calls are TRBV28 and TRBJ1-2; D may be TRBD1 (6 bases). The V end was cut by 6 bases, the J end by 7 bases, with 18 bases between. CDR1 is MDHEN, CDR2 SYDVKM, per germline. CDR3 length: 14 amino acids. The CDR3 DNA reads TGTGCCAGCAGGCTCCCCGCCTCGGGGGCTGGCTACACCTTC. Translated, it gives CASRLPASGAGYTF.

This chain connects TRBV28 to TRBJ1-2; no firm D call. Between the trimmed V and J ends, which lost 1 base and 6 bases, there was a span of 9 bases. CDR3 length: 13 amino acids. CDR1 MDHEN and CDR2 SYDVKM come from the germline V gene. The CDR3 reads CASSLSYNNGYTF. CDR3 DNA sequence: TGTGCCAGCAGTTTATCTTACAATAATGGCTACACCTTC.

V gene TRBV5-1 combines with J gene TRBJ1-6; D is perhaps TRBD1 (5 bases). V lost 5 bases, J lost 8 bases, and 14 bases lay in between. This CDR3 has 14 amino acids. The germline V gene encodes CDR1 SGHRS and CDR2 YFSETQ. The CDR3 loop reads CASRPDLGDSPLHF. Written as DNA, the CDR3 is TGCGCCAGCAGACCTGACCTGGGGGATTCACCCCTCCACTTT.

This rearrangement joins TRBV7-2 to TRBJ2-2, with TRBD1 identical over 10 bases. The CDR3 has 16 amino acids. V dropped 0 bases and J dropped 4; count of bases not matched to a gene: 2. Germline-derived CDR1 and CDR2 are SGHTA and FQGNSA. The DNA of the CDR3 is TGTGCCAGCAGCTTAGCGGACAGGGGGGTCACCGGGGAGCTGTTTTTT. Protein product: CASSLADRGVTGELFF.

The J gene is TRBJ2-1, the V gene TRBV10-1; 13 nucleotides match TRBD2. Germline CDR1 WNHNN, CDR2 SYGVQD (reference sequence). V shed 0 bases, J shed 10 bases, and the junction held 6 bases outside the gene matches. There are 16 residues in the CDR3. The CDR3 DNA follows: TGCGCCAGCAGTGAGTCACTAGCGGGGGGGCCTCGCGAGCAGTTCTTC. Protein sequence: CASSESLAGGPREQFF.